This TCR beta chain was sequenced during a study of chemoradiotherapy in HPV16-positive cancers. Per the germline V gene, CDR1 is LGHNA and CDR2 is YSLEER. The CDR3 totals 15 residues. The ends lost 3 bases at V and 7 bases at J; junction bases unmatched: 11. Worth noting for this clone: Its antigen is unknown.

Sequenced by immunoSEQ multiplex PCR; TCRdb stores in-frame clones only, minus some. Of approximately 8,500 clones in the sample, approximately 79% were seen once. Samples were taken several times over chemoradiotherapy. Study-level results: Only a couple of HPV16-positive patients supplied the functional HPV-specificity definition.

The sample was collected from a patient who underwent chemoradiotherapy. The TCR originated in a human donor with HPV-associated anogenital cancer. J is TRBJ2-5 and V is TRBV4-3; 7 bases match TRBD2. This CDR3 is CASSQSGRSRGTQYF. For the CDR3, the DNA is TGCGCCAGCAGCCAGTCCGGGAGGTCGAGAGGGACCCAGTACTTC.